Following are 16 T cell receptor beta chains from one sample sequenced in a study of blood T cell repertoires in COVID-19. The table came from immunoSEQ multiplex PCR; TCRdb's copy has only in-frame clones and leaves some out. The sample holds about 120,000 clones, 88% seen once. Specimen: peripheral blood. These receptor sequences come from a woman between 45 and 65 years old with acute or convalescent COVID-19.

The chain recombines TRBV19 with TRBJ2-5, with TRBD1 matching 11 bases. The V gene's germline CDR1 is LNHDA and CDR2 SQIVND (reference sequence). V shed 3 bases, J shed 1 base, and the junction held 13 bases outside the gene matches. The length of the CDR3 is 19 residues. The CDR3 spells CASSMRFPGQGVPQETQYF. CDR3 nucleotide sequence: TGTGCCAGTAGTATGAGGTTCCCGGGACAGGGGGTCCCCCAAGAGACCCAGTACTTC.

In its sample, this clone is medium-sized. The V gene is TRBV24-1, the J gene TRBJ2-3; 7 positions match TRBD1. The CDR3 loop spans 15 amino acids. Unmatched junction bases numbered 5, after V lost 4 bases and J lost 2 bases. Germline V gives CDR1 KGHDR, CDR2 SFDVKD. Here the CDR3 DNA reads TGTGCCACCAGTGAATGGGACAGTTTCACAGATACGCAGTATTTT. Protein: CATSEWDSFTDTQYF.

V is TRBV7-2 and J is TRBJ2-7; D unclear. V was clipped by 4 bases and J by 9 bases, with 16 bases between them. The germline CDR1 and CDR2 sequences are SGHTA and FQGNSA. CDR3 size: 13 residues. The CDR3 spells CASSSRRLTGQYF. CDR3 DNA sequence: TGTGCCAGCAGCTCGCGACGTCTGACTGGGCAGTACTTC.

Here the CDR3 DNA reads TGTGCCAGCAGTTTCAGGGCGGACACCGGGGAGCTGTTTTTT. Residues: CASSFRADTGELFF. V usage is TRBV6-5 and J usage is TRBJ2-2, with a tentative D call TRBD1 (5 bases). Germline assignment: CDR1 MNHEY and CDR2 SVGAGI. CDR3 length equals 14 residues. Trimming cost V 4 bases and J 3 bases, with 9 bases left between them.

V gene TRBV28 combines with J gene TRBJ1-4; TRBD1 matches at 9 bases. CDR3 size: 15 residues. Germline assignment: CDR1 MDHEN and CDR2 SYDVKM. The trim removed 3 bases at V and 13 bases at J, leaving 12 bases unmatched. The CDR3 spells CASSFPGQGRMRLFF. CDR3 DNA: TGTGCCAGCAGTTTTCCGGGACAGGGCCGTATGAGACTGTTTTTT.

V gene TRBV9 combines with J gene TRBJ2-1; the D gene is possibly TRBD2 (6 bases). CDR3 size: 17 residues. The ends were cut back, 5 bases at V and 5 bases at J, with 23 bases in the middle. CDR1 and CDR2 (germline): SGDLS, YYNGEE. The CDR3 spells CASSLLARVWSHNEQFF. DNA of the CDR3: TGTGCCAGCAGTTTACTAGCTCGAGTTTGGTCCCACAATGAGCAGTTCTTC.

The chain uses TRBV6-5 and TRBJ1-6; TRBD1 matches at 9 bases. This CDR3 region has 15 residues. Unmatched junction bases numbered 9, after V lost 5 bases and J lost 10 bases. The germline V gene encodes CDR1 MNHEY and CDR2 SVGAGI. This CDR3 is CASSIQGQGGSPLHF. In DNA, the CDR3 is TGTGCCAGCAGTATCCAGGGACAGGGAGGATCACCCCTCCACTTT.

The V gene is TRBV2, the J gene TRBJ1-3, with unresolved D. The CDR3 has 14 amino acids. Trimming cost V 5 bases and J 2 bases, with 10 bases left between them. CDR1 is SNHLY and CDR2 is FYNNEI in the germline V gene. This CDR3 is CASSIDLTGNTIYF. The CDR3 coding sequence is TGTGCCAGCAGTATCGACTTGACTGGAAACACCATATATTTT.

The rearrangement joins TRBV11-2 to TRBJ2-5; tentatively, D is TRBD2 (6 bases). The V and J ends lost 5 bases and 7 bases respectively, with 14 bases between them. The CDR3 is 13 residues long. CDR1 is SGHAT, CDR2 FQNNGV, per germline. CDR3: CASSTLRRGTQYF. CDR3 nucleotides: TGTGCCAGCAGCACCCTCCGGAGGGGGACCCAGTACTTC.

This chain connects TRBV18 to TRBJ1-2, with no clear D. V shed 2 bases and J shed 4 bases, with 11 bases lying between them. This CDR3 comprises 14 residues. Germline assignment: CDR1 KGHSH and CDR2 LQKENI. The CDR3 DNA reads as TGTGCCAGCTCACCAGTCCCAGACATCTATGGCTACACCTTC. This codes for CASSPVPDIYGYTF.

This chain uses TRBV19 with TRBJ1-1; TRBD1 might be the D (5 bases). The germline CDR1 and CDR2 sequences are LNHDA and SQIVND (reference sequence). The CDR3 loop spans 13 amino acids. V shed 4 bases and J shed 1 base, with 7 bases lying between them. The CDR3 bases are TGTGCCAGTAGTAGGGGGGGGAACACTGAAGCTTTCTTT. Translation gives CASSRGGNTEAFF.

The gene calls are TRBV18 and TRBJ2-7; the D gene is possibly TRBD1 (5 bases). This CDR3 comprises 15 residues. Trimming left V 3 bases short and J 6 bases short, with 18 bases between. Germline assignment: CDR1 KGHSH and CDR2 LQKENI. The CDR3 nucleotides read TGTGCCAGCTCACCGGTTGGCAGGGTCAAAGGCGAGCAGTACTTC. Amino acids: CASSPVGRVKGEQYF.

J is TRBJ1-6 and V is TRBV9; 7 bases agree with TRBD1. With V trimmed by 3 bases and J by 9 bases, 3 bases remained unmatched. This CDR3 is built from 13 residues. The germline V gene encodes CDR1 SGDLS and CDR2 YYNGEE. In nucleotides, the CDR3 is TGTGCCAGCAGCGCCAACAGGGGTTCACCCCTCCACTTT. It translates to CASSANRGSPLHF.

V usage is TRBV12-2 and J usage is TRBJ2-1; the table gives TRBD2 as D, unverified against the DNA. TRBV12-2 counts as a pseudogene. This CDR3 has 17 residues. Written as DNA, the CDR3 is TGTGCAAGTCGCGGCCCAATCGGGGCGGGGCGATACAATGAGCAGTTCTTC. It specifies CASRGPIGAGRYNEQFF.

This clone occurred a few times. This sequence joins TRBV5-1 and TRBJ1-2, with D perhaps TRBD1 (5 bases). Germline V gene sequence: CDR1 SGHRS, CDR2 YFSETQ. This CDR3 spans 14 amino acids. V was clipped by 0 bases and J by 7 bases, with 13 bases between them. The CDR3 reads CASSLGREVSGYTF. The CDR3 DNA follows: TGCGCCAGCAGCTTGGGCAGGGAAGTCAGTGGCTACACCTTC.

CDR3 sequence: CASSAQTSGPTDTQYF. DNA of the CDR3: TGTGCCAGCAGCGCACAGACTAGCGGCCCAACAGATACGCAGTATTTT. V usage is TRBV21-1 and J usage is TRBJ2-3; the DNA was not compared with TRBD2, the D call given in the table. TRBV21-1 is designated a pseudogene. The CDR3 loop spans 16 amino acids.